The clone carrying this T cell receptor beta chain was seen repeatedly, ten times or more. The target antigen is unknown. CDR1 and CDR2 from the germline V gene are MDHEN and SYDVKM. V lost 6 bases and J 10 bases, leaving 16 bases between the germline ends. The CDR3 has 12 residues. It was with unique molecular identifiers that the TCRbeta library was prepared. A single record per CDR3 protein comes from TCRdb applying MiXCR to the PCR reads. The sample includes some 600,000 distinct CDR3 sequences, 10% to 15% of them seen just once. This sample is drawn from a study of T-cell reconstitution after alpha-beta-depleted transplantation in children. Study observations and caveats: T cells produced anew were the main source of T-cell counts and diversity one year after transplant. Several hundred rapidly expanded clones from non-depleted graft cells reportedly supplied alpha-beta T cells about two months post-transplant.

The source was PBMCs, mostly from graft donor cells, collected 360 days after TCRalphabeta/CD19-depleted stem cell transplant. The chain links TRBV28 to TRBJ2-7; TRBD2 is a possible D gene (6 bases). The receptor was derived from a male patient aged 10-17 years who had a stem cell transplant for acute myeloid leukemia, so the T cells may come from the graft donor. The CDR3 spells CASREPGLAQYF. The CDR3, as DNA: TGTGCCAGCAGGGAACCGGGACTCGCACAGTACTTC.